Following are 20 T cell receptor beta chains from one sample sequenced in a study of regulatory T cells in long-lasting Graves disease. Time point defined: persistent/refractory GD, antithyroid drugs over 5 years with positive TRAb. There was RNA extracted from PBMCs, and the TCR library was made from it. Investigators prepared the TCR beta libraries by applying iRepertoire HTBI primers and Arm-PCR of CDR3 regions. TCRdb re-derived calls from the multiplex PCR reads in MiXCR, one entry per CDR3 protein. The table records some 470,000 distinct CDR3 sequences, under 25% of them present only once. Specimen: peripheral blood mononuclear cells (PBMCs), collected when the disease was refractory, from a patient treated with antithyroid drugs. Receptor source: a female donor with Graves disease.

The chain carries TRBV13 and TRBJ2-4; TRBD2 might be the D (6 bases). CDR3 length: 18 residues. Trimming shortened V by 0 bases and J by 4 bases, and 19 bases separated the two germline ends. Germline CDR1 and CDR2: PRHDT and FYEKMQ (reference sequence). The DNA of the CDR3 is TGTGCCAGCAGCTTAGGCCACGACATTTGGGGGGAGAAAAACATTCAGTACTTC. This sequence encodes CASSLGHDIWGEKNIQYF.

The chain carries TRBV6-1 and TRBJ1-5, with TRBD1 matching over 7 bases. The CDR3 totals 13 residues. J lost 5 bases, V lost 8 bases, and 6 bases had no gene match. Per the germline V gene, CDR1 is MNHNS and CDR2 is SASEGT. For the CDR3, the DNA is TGTGCCAGCGGGACAGTCATTTATCAGCCCCAGCATTTT. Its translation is CASGTVIYQPQHF.

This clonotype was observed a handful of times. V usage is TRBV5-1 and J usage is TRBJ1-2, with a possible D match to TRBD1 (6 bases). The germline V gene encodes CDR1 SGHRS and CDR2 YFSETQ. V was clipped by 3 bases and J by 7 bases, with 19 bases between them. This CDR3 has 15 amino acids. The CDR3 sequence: CASSSEGTLTGGYTF. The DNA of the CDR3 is TGCGCCAGCAGCTCGGAGGGGACATTAACGGGTGGCTACACCTTC.

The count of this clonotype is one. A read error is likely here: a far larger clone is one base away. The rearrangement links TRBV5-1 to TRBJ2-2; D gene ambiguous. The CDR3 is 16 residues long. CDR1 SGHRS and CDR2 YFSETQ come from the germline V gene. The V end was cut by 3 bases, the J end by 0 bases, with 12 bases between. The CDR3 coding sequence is TGCGCCAGCAGCTCGTGGTCGGATACGAACACCGGGGAGCTGTTTTTT. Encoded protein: CASSSWSDTNTGELFF.

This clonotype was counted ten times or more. CDR3 residues: CASSLEGRYSNQPQHF. The CDR3 DNA reads TGTGCCAGCAGTCTAGAGGGACGGTATAGCAATCAGCCCCAGCATTTT. This chain links TRBV6-1 with TRBJ1-5; D might be TRBD1 (5 bases). The germline gives CDR1 MNHNS, CDR2 SASEGT. The ends were cut back, 5 bases at V and 0 bases at J, with 14 bases in the middle. There are 16 residues in the CDR3.

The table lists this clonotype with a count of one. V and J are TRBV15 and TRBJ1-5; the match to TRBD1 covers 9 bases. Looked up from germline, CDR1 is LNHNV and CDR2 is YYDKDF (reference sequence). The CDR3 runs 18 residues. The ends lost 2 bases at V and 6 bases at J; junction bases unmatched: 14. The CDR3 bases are TGTGCCACCAGCAGACCTAATCCCCGGGACAGGGAGGTTCAGCCCCAGCATTTT. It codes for CATSRPNPRDREVQPQHF. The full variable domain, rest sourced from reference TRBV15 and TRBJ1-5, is DAMVIQNPRYQVTQFGKPVTLSCSQTLNHNVMYWYQQKSSQAPKLLFHYYDKDFNNEADTPDNFQSRRPNTSFCFLDIRSPGLGDTAMYLCATSRPNPRDREVQPQHFGDGTRLSIL.

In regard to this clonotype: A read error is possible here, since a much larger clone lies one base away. The CDR3 reads CASRRGVIYGYAF. The CDR3 DNA is TGTGCCAGCAGACGAGGGGTCATCTATGGCTACGCCTTC. The chain links TRBV28 to TRBJ1-2; maybe TRBD1 (5 bases). The CDR3 contains 13 residues. Germline values: CDR1 MDHEN, CDR2 SYDVKM.

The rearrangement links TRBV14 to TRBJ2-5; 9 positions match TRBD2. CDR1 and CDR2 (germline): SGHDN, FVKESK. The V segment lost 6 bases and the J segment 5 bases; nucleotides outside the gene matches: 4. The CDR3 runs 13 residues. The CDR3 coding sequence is TGTGCCAGCAGGCTAGCGGGAAGGGAGACCCAGTACTTC. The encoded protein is CASRLAGRETQYF.

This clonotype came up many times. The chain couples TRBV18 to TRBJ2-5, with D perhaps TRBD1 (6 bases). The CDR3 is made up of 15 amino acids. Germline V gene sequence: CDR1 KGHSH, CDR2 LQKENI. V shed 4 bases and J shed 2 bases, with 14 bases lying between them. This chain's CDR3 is CASSLLGQLQETQYF. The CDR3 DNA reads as TGTGCCAGCTCACTACTCGGACAGCTTCAAGAGACCCAGTACTTC.

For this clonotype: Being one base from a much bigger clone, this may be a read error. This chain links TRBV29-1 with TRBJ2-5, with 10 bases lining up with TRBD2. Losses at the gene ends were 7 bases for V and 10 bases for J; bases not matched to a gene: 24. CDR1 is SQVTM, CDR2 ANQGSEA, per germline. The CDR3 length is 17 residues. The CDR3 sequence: CSAHPLAGATNRGIQYF. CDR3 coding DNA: TGCAGCGCCCACCCCCTAGCGGGAGCGACAAACCGGGGGATCCAGTACTTC.

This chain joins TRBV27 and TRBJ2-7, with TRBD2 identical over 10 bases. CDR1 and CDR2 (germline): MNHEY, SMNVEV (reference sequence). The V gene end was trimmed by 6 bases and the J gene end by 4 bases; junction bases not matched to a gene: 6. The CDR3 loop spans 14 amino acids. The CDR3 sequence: CASRVAGGLYEQYF. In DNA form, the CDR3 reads TGTGCCAGCAGGGTAGCGGGGGGCCTATACGAGCAGTACTTC.

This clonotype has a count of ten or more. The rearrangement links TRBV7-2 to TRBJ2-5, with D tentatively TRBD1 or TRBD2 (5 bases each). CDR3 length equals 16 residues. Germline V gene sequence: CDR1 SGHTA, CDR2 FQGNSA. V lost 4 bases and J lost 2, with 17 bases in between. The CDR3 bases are TGTGCCAGCAGCTCCTTGGTGGGGGTGTTACAAGAGACCCAGTACTTC. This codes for CASSSLVGVLQETQYF.

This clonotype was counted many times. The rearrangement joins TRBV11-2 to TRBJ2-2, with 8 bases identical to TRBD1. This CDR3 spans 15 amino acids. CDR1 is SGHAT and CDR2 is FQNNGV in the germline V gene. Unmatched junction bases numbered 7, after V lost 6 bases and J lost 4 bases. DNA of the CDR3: TGTGCCAGCAGTCCGGGACAGGTGGGCACCGGGGAGCTGTTTTTT. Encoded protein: CASSPGQVGTGELFF.

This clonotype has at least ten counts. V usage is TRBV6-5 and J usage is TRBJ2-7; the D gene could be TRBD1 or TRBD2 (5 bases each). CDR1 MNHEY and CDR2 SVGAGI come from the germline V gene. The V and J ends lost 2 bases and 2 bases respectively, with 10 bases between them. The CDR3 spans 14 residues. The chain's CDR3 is CASSYRGVPYEQYF. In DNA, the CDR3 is TGTGCCAGCAGTTACAGAGGGGTTCCCTACGAGCAGTACTTC.

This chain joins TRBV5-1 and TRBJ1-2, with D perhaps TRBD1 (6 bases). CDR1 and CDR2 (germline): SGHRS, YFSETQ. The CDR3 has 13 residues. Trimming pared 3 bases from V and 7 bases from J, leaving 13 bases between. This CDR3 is CASSSAGASGYTF. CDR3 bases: TGCGCCAGCAGCTCCGCGGGGGCCTCTGGCTACACCTTC.

The CDR3 DNA follows: TGTGCCAGCAGTTTCTCGGACAGTGAGGATGAGCAGTTCTTC. This translates into CASSFSDSEDEQFF. This chain joins TRBV12-3 or TRBV12-4 and TRBJ2-1, with a weak D call TRBD1 (6 bases). V gave up 3 bases and J gave up 8 bases, with 14 bases separating them. The CDR3 runs to 14 residues.

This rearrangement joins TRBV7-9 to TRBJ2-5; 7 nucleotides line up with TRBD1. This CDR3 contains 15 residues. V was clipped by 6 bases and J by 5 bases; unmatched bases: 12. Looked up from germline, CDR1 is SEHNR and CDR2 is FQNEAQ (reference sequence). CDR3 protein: CASSPEGAGRETQYF. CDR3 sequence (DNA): TGTGCCAGCAGTCCCGAGGGGGCCGGACGGGAGACCCAGTACTTC.

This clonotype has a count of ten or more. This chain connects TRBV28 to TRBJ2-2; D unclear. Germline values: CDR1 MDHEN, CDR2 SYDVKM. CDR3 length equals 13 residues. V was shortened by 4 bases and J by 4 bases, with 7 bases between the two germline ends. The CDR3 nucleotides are TGTGCCAGCAGTTCTTACTCCACCGGGGAGCTGTTTTTT. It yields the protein CASSSYSTGELFF. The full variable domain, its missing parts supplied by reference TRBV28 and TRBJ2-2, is DVKVTQSSRYLVKRTGEKVFLECVQDMDHENMFWYRQDPGLGLRLIYFSYDVKMKEKGDIPEGYSVSREKKERFSLILESASTNQTSMYLCASSSYSTGELFFGEGSRLTVL.

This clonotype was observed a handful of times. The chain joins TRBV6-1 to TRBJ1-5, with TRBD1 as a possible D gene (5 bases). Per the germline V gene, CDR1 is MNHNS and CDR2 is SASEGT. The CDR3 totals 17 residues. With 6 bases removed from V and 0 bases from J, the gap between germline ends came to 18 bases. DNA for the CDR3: TGTGCCAGCAGACCCGGGACGGAAATTTATAGCAATCAGCCCCAGCATTTT. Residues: CASRPGTEIYSNQPQHF.

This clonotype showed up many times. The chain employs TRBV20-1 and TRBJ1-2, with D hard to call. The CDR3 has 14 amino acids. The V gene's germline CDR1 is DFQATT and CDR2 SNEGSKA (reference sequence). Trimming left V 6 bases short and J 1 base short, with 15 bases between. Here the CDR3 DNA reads TGCAGTGCCCCTCGGGGTGGGGATAACTATGGCTACACCTTC. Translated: CSAPRGGDNYGYTF.